Listed below are T cell receptor beta chains from one sample, sequenced in a study of blood T cells in healthy people across ages. TCRdb redid the calling of the 5' RACE reads with MiXCR, one entry per CDR3 protein. This table holds fewer than 800,000 distinct CDR3 sequences, 21% found once. What was sequenced was blood. The receptors shown here come from an older man in good health. CDR3s include the opening cysteine and the closing phenylalanine or tryptophan. D genes are given only for firm matches. The size entry is marked missing in some rows and otherwise reads once, few, many or a size class.

D gene: TRBD2
J gene: TRBJ2-3
V gene: TRBV12-3/TRBV12-4
clone size: -
CDR3 DNA: TGTGCCAGCACTTCTAGCGGGGTGACAGCAGATACGGAATATTTT
CDR3 protein: CASTSSGVTADTEYF

D gene: TRBD1
J gene: TRBJ2-2
V gene: TRBV7-8
clone size: -
CDR3 DNA: TGTGCCAGCAGCTCTTACGGGACAGGGATGAACGGGGAGCTGTTTTTT
CDR3 protein: CASSSYGTGMNGELFF

D gene: -
J gene: TRBJ2-7
V gene: TRBV30
clone size: few
CDR3 DNA: TGTGCCTGGAGTGTATCGAACAGGGTCGAGCAGTACTTC
CDR3 protein: CAWSVSNRVEQYF

D gene: -
J gene: TRBJ2-1
V gene: TRBV6-5
clone size: few
CDR3 DNA: TGTGCCAGCAGGGGACATTTAGCAGACTACAATGAGCAGTTCTTC
CDR3 protein: CASRGHLADYNEQFF

D gene: -
J gene: TRBJ1-5
V gene: TRBV20-1
clone size: -
CDR3 DNA: TGCAGTGCTAGAGCCTGGGGCAGACCCAATCAGCCCCAGCATTTT
CDR3 protein: CSARAWGRPNQPQHF

D gene: TRBD2
J gene: TRBJ2-5
V gene: TRBV3-1
clone size: few
CDR3 DNA: TGTGCCAGCAGCCACGGGACTACAGAGACCCAGTACTTC
CDR3 protein: CASSHGTTETQYF

D gene: TRBD1
J gene: TRBJ2-7
V gene: TRBV3-1
clone size: -
CDR3 DNA: TGTGCCAGCAGCCCGAGGACAGGGGGCCCCTACGAGCAGTACTTC
CDR3 protein: CASSPRTGGPYEQYF

D gene: TRBD2
J gene: TRBJ2-1
V gene: TRBV29-1
clone size: few
CDR3 DNA: TGCAGCGTTGAAGGGGGCAGCGGGAGGGGGTATGAGCAGTTCTTC
CDR3 protein: CSVEGGSGRGYEQFF

D gene: TRBD2
J gene: TRBJ2-1
V gene: TRBV7-2
clone size: -
CDR3 DNA: TGTGCCAGCAGCCTTGGGACTAGCCGCCCGTACAATGAGCAGTTCTTC
CDR3 protein: CASSLGTSRPYNEQFF

D gene: -
J gene: TRBJ2-3
V gene: TRBV5-6
clone size: few
CDR3 DNA: TGTGCCAGCAGCCGCGGACTATCGGGTACAGATACGCAGTATTTT
CDR3 protein: CASSRGLSGTDTQYF

D gene: -
J gene: TRBJ2-2
V gene: TRBV2
clone size: few
CDR3 DNA: TGTGCCAGCAGTGAAGCTGGGTTTCGGGTCACCGGGGAGCTGTTTTTT
CDR3 protein: CASSEAGFRVTGELFF

D gene: TRBD2
J gene: TRBJ2-3
V gene: TRBV24-1
clone size: -
CDR3 DNA: TGTGCCACCAGTGTTGGACTAGCGGGAGGATCGGATACGCAGTATTTT
CDR3 protein: CATSVGLAGGSDTQYF

D gene: -
J gene: TRBJ2-5
V gene: TRBV10-3
clone size: -
CDR3 DNA: TGTGCCATCAGTGAGGGTGGGAGCGGGCAAGAGACCCAGTACTTC
CDR3 protein: CAISEGGSGQETQYF

D gene: -
J gene: TRBJ1-1
V gene: TRBV9
clone size: -
CDR3 DNA: TGTGCCAGCAGCGTAGAAGACAAGCGGAACACGGAAGCTTTCTTT
CDR3 protein: CASSVEDKRNTEAFF

D gene: -
J gene: TRBJ2-7
V gene: TRBV14
clone size: -
CDR3 DNA: TGTGCCAGCAGCCCCCCCCCGGGACGAAGTGGCTCCTACGAGCAGTACTTC
CDR3 protein: CASSPPPGRSGSYEQYF

D gene: -
J gene: TRBJ2-3
V gene: TRBV5-1
clone size: -
CDR3 DNA: TGCGCCAGCAGCTCTGCCGGGGGCGTGGGTGTTGGCACAGATACGCAGTATTTT
CDR3 protein: CASSSAGGVGVGTDTQYF

D gene: -
J gene: TRBJ1-2
V gene: TRBV21-1
clone size: -
CDR3 DNA: TGTGCCAGCAGCAAAAGGGGACCACAGATTCGTGGCTACACCTTC
CDR3 protein: CASSKRGPQIRGYTF

D gene: -
J gene: TRBJ1-1
V gene: TRBV20-1
clone size: few
CDR3 DNA: TGCAGTGCTAAGCGGGGCAACACTGAAGCTTTCTTT
CDR3 protein: CSAKRGNTEAFF

D gene: -
J gene: TRBJ2-5
V gene: TRBV15
clone size: -
CDR3 DNA: TGTGCCACCAGCAGAGTTATTAATAGGGGATTCCAAGAGACCCAGTACTTC
CDR3 protein: CATSRVINRGFQETQYF

D gene: TRBD1
J gene: TRBJ1-2
V gene: TRBV18
clone size: once
CDR3 DNA: TGTGCCAGATCAGGCACCGGAATGCAGGGGGGCGGCTACACCTTC
CDR3 protein: CARSGTGMQGGGYTF

D gene: TRBD1
J gene: TRBJ2-2
V gene: TRBV7-3
clone size: once
CDR3 DNA: TGTGCCAGCAGCTCTAGACAGGGTAGCACCGGGGAGCTGTTTTTT
CDR3 protein: CASSSRQGSTGELFF

D gene: -
J gene: TRBJ2-7
V gene: TRBV20-1
clone size: -
CDR3 DNA: TGCAGTGCTGGCTCGGGAGCCTACGAGCAGTACTTC
CDR3 protein: CSAGSGAYEQYF

D gene: TRBD2
J gene: TRBJ2-1
V gene: TRBV6-1
clone size: -
CDR3 DNA: TGTGCCAGCAGTGGTGCGACTAGCGGGCCGACGGATGAGCAGTTCTTC
CDR3 protein: CASSGATSGPTDEQFF

D gene: -
J gene: TRBJ2-2
V gene: TRBV9
clone size: -
CDR3 DNA: TGTGCCAGCAGCGTAGTCCCGGAGAACACCGGGGAGCTGTTTTTT
CDR3 protein: CASSVVPENTGELFF

D gene: -
J gene: TRBJ1-5
V gene: TRBV12-3/TRBV12-4
clone size: once
CDR3 DNA: TGTGCCAGTACACCGGCGGGAGGAGGCAATCAGCCCCAGCATTTT
CDR3 protein: CASTPAGGGNQPQHF

D gene: -
J gene: TRBJ2-5
V gene: TRBV18
clone size: many
CDR3 DNA: TGTGCCAGCTCACCACCGGGGGCTAGCTTATTGGAGACCCAGTACTTC
CDR3 protein: CASSPPGASLLETQYF

D gene: -
J gene: TRBJ2-7
V gene: TRBV5-1
clone size: few
CDR3 DNA: TGCGCCAGCAACCGGGACCCCACCTACGAGCAGTACTTC
CDR3 protein: CASNRDPTYEQYF

D gene: TRBD2
J gene: TRBJ2-1
V gene: TRBV5-1
clone size: -
CDR3 DNA: TGCGCCAGCAGCTTGGTTGGACTAGCGGGAATTGAGCAGTTCTTC
CDR3 protein: CASSLVGLAGIEQFF

D gene: TRBD1
J gene: TRBJ1-5
V gene: TRBV5-5
clone size: -
CDR3 DNA: TGTGCCAGCAGCCTCGGACAGGGGGCTTTCCAGCCCCGGCATTTT
CDR3 protein: CASSLGQGAFQPRHF

D gene: TRBD1
J gene: TRBJ1-4
V gene: TRBV20-1
clone size: few
CDR3 DNA: TGCAGTGCTAGAGGAATTCTGGGGACAGGGGGCAGGTCTAATGAAAAACTGTTTTTT
CDR3 protein: CSARGILGTGGRSNEKLFF

D gene: TRBD2
J gene: TRBJ2-3
V gene: TRBV20-1
clone size: many
CDR3 DNA: TGCAGTGCTAGAGACCTCTTAGCGGGAAGCACAGATACGCAGTATTTT
CDR3 protein: CSARDLLAGSTDTQYF

D gene: -
J gene: TRBJ2-1
V gene: TRBV4-1
clone size: -
CDR3 DNA: TGCGCCAGCAGCCAAGAGTCAGGATTAGGCAATGAGCAGTTCTTC
CDR3 protein: CASSQESGLGNEQFF

D gene: TRBD2
J gene: TRBJ2-7
V gene: TRBV2
clone size: -
CDR3 DNA: TGTGCCAGCAGCAGGACTAGCGGGAAATACGAGCAGTACTTC
CDR3 protein: CASSRTSGKYEQYF

D gene: TRBD1
J gene: TRBJ1-5
V gene: TRBV6-1
clone size: -
CDR3 DNA: TGTGCCAGCAGTGATGACAGGGTGGGCCAGCACCAGCATTTT
CDR3 protein: CASSDDRVGQHQHF

D gene: -
J gene: TRBJ2-6
V gene: TRBV7-8
clone size: few
CDR3 DNA: TGTGCCAGCAGCTTAGATAACGTTCGGTCTGGGGCCAACGTCCTGACTTTC
CDR3 protein: CASSLDNVRSGANVLTF

D gene: -
J gene: TRBJ2-4
V gene: TRBV3-1
clone size: -
CDR3 DNA: TGTGCCAGCAGCCAAGGGAAGGGATTAGAGTACTTC
CDR3 protein: CASSQGKGLEYF

D gene: -
J gene: TRBJ2-3
V gene: TRBV6-1
clone size: -
CDR3 DNA: TGTGCCAGCAGGTTTGCCGGGACCCCTTCTTCAGATACGCAGTATTTT
CDR3 protein: CASRFAGTPSSDTQYF

D gene: TRBD1
J gene: TRBJ2-7
V gene: TRBV20-1
clone size: -
CDR3 DNA: TGCAGTGCTGCGACCGGGACAGGGGTGTCCTACGAGCAGTACTTC
CDR3 protein: CSAATGTGVSYEQYF

D gene: -
J gene: TRBJ1-4
V gene: TRBV28
clone size: -
CDR3 DNA: TGTGCCAGCAGTTTTTCTGCAACTAATGAAAAACTGTTTTTT
CDR3 protein: CASSFSATNEKLFF

D gene: TRBD1
J gene: TRBJ2-6
V gene: TRBV29-1
clone size: -
CDR3 DNA: TGCAGCGTTGGAGACAGGGGCTCTGGGGCCAACGTCCTGACTTTC
CDR3 protein: CSVGDRGSGANVLTF

D gene: TRBD1
J gene: TRBJ1-1
V gene: TRBV18
clone size: many
CDR3 DNA: TGTGCCAGCTCCCTCGGACAGGGGGCGAACACTGAAGCTTTCTTT
CDR3 protein: CASSLGQGANTEAFF

D gene: -
J gene: TRBJ2-1
V gene: TRBV28
clone size: -
CDR3 DNA: TGTGCCAGCAGTCCGACGACAGTCCACAATGAGCAGTTCTTC
CDR3 protein: CASSPTTVHNEQFF

D gene: TRBD2
J gene: TRBJ2-1
V gene: TRBV3-1
clone size: -
CDR3 DNA: TGTGCCAGCAGTAAACGGGACTACAATAATGAGCAGTTCTTC
CDR3 protein: CASSKRDYNNEQFF

D gene: -
J gene: TRBJ1-5
V gene: TRBV4-1
clone size: many
CDR3 DNA: TGCGCCAGCAGCCACCCAGACCCAAATCAGCCCCAGCATTTT
CDR3 protein: CASSHPDPNQPQHF

D gene: -
J gene: TRBJ2-4
V gene: TRBV4-1
clone size: many
CDR3 DNA: TGCGCCAGCAGCCGGCCGGACTCTAACATTCAGTACTTC
CDR3 protein: CASSRPDSNIQYF

D gene: TRBD2
J gene: TRBJ2-1
V gene: TRBV6-6
clone size: few
CDR3 DNA: TGTGCCAGCAGTTACGTAGCGGGGAGGGGTGAGCAGTTCTTC
CDR3 protein: CASSYVAGRGEQFF

D gene: -
J gene: TRBJ1-4
V gene: TRBV7-6
clone size: few
CDR3 DNA: TGTGCCAGCACCCCGGGAGTTCGGGAAAAACTGTTTTTT
CDR3 protein: CASTPGVREKLFF

D gene: -
J gene: TRBJ2-1
V gene: TRBV20-1
clone size: few
CDR3 DNA: TGCAGTGCTAACGCGATTGGACAGGCGCGGGGCAATGAGCAGTTCTTC
CDR3 protein: CSANAIGQARGNEQFF

D gene: -
J gene: TRBJ2-1
V gene: TRBV19
clone size: few
CDR3 DNA: TGTGCCAGTAGCGGGACCCTTTACAATGAGCAGTTCTTC
CDR3 protein: CASSGTLYNEQFF

D gene: -
J gene: TRBJ2-5
V gene: TRBV7-2
clone size: many
CDR3 DNA: TGTGCCAGCAGCCGAGGGACACCTCAAGAGACCCAGTACTTC
CDR3 protein: CASSRGTPQETQYF

D gene: TRBD2
J gene: TRBJ2-7
V gene: TRBV7-2
clone size: -
CDR3 DNA: TGTGCCAGCAGATCAACAGGGGATAGCGGGAGAAAGCAGTACTTC
CDR3 protein: CASRSTGDSGRKQYF